This TCR beta chain was captured in a study of T cells in Graves' hyperthyroidism and ophthalmopathy. Absence of ophthalmopathy progression within 18 months defined stable Graves' hyperthyroidism. PBMCs came from about 10 ml fresh peripheral blood. CDR1 is MNHEY and CDR2 is SMNVEV in the germline V gene (reference sequence). The CDR3 sequence is 15 residues long. V dropped 0 bases and J dropped 0 bases, with 7 bases sitting between them. Points from the study as a whole: Model predictions of ophthalmopathy came a median around 6.5 months before onset. Blood samples included most of the expanded thyroid clonotypes exceeding 0.001.

Amplification targeted TCR beta CDR3 regions from RNA transcripts. The primer set for the first-round RT-PCR of the TCR CDR3 was HTBI. One entry per CDR3 protein, called by TCRdb with MiXCR from the multiplex PCR reads. The table records a few hundred thousand distinct CDR3 sequences, 15% to 19% of them present only once. This clonotype was found many times. What it recognizes is unknown. The chain carries TRBV27 and TRBJ2-3; D uncertain. This sequence was found in a woman between 25 and 40 years old with Graves' hyperthyroidism. Material for sequencing was blood. The CDR3 DNA follows: TGTGCCAGCAGTTTATCGCTGGGGAGCACAGATACGCAGTATTTT. Residues: CASSLSLGSTDTQYF.